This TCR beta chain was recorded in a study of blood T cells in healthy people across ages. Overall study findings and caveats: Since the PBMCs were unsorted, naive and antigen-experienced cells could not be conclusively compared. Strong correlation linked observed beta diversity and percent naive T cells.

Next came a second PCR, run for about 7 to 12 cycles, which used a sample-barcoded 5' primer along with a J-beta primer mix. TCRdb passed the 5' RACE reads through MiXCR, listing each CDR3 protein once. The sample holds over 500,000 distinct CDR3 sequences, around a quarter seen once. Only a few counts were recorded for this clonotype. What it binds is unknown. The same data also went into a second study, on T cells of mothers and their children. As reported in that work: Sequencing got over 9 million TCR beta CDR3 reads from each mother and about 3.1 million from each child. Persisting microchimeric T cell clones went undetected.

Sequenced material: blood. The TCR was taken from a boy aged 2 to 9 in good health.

The CDR3 coding sequence is TGTGCCAGTAGTAGCGGGGGCAGTTTTAATGAAAAACTGTTTTTT. As protein: CASSSGGSFNEKLFF. The rearrangement joins TRBV19 to TRBJ1-4; D is perhaps TRBD1 (6 bases). This CDR3 is 15 amino acids long. The germline V and J ends were trimmed by 4 bases and 4 bases, with 13 bases remaining between them. Germline CDR1 reads LNHDA; CDR2 reads SQIVND (reference sequence).